The clone carrying this TCR beta chain was seen repeatedly, ten times or more. Its matching antigen is unknown. These data are taken from a study of CD8 T cells in ankylosing spondylitis. The CDR3 totals 17 residues. V lost 5 bases to trimming and J lost 0 bases; unmatched junction nucleotides: 16. Germline-derived CDR1 and CDR2 are DFQATT and SNEGSKA (reference sequence). Study-wide results and caveats: Enrichment of disease-linked clones was reportedly significant in matched ankylosing spondylitis synovial fluid.

The TCR beta libraries were generated through quantitative 5'-RACE incorporating molecular barcodes. TCRdb ran MiXCR on the 5' RACE reads and lists one entry per CDR3 protein. The sample lists some 150,000 distinct CDR3 sequences, 9.5% to 12% occurring once. The chain couples TRBV20-1 to TRBJ2-7; 7 bases agree with TRBD2. The sequence came from a female donor with ankylosing spondylitis or in good health (not recorded which). Specimen: blood, either unsorted or a sorted T cell fraction (not recorded which). CDR3 DNA: TGCAGTGCTCGCCAAGTGGGGGGGGGTCTCGTCTCCTACGAGCAGTACTTC. Its translation is CSARQVGGGLVSYEQYF.